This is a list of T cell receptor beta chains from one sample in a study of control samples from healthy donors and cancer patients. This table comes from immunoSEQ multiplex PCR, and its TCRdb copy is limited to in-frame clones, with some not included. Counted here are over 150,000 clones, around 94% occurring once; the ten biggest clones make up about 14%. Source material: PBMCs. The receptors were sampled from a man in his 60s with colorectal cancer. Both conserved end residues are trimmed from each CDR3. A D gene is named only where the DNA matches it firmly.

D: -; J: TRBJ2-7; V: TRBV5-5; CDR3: ASRSPGDEQY
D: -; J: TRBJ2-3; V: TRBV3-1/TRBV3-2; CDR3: ASSSRTTSSTDTQY
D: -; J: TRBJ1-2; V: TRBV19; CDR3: ASSIFSSDMDYGYT
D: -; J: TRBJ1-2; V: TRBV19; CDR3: ASSIPQVPYGYT
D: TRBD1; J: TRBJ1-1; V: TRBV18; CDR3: ASSPWTGGNTEAF
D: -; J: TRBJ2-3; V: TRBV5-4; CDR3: ASSLQDTQY
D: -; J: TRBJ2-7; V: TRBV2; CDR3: ASRDLYEQY
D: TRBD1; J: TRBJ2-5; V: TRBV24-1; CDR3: ATSDSQGVETQY
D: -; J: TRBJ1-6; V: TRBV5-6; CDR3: ASSLERTGGYSYNSPLH
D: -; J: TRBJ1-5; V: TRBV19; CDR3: ASSISGLLQPQH
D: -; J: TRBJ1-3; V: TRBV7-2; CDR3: ASSLLGPGNTIY
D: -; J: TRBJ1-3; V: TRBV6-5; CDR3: ASSRTVFSGNTIY
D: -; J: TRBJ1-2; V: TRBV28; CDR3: ASRGPGQHYGYT
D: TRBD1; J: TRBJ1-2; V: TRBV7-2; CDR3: ASSLDRGPDGYT
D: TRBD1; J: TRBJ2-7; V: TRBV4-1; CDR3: ASSHGTGTYEQY
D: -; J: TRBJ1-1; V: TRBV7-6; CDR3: ASSLAEGNTEAF
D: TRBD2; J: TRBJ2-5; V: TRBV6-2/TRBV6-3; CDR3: ASSFSLLTSGGAGETQY
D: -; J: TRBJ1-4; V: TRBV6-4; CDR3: ASSDRVGSEKLF
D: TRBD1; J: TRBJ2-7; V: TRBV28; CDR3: ASSQQGAEQY
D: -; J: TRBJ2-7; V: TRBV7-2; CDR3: ASSYFGRSSYEQY
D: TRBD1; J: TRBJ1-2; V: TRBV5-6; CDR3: ASSPRAGGLYGYT
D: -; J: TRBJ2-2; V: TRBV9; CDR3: ASSVEGREGTGELF
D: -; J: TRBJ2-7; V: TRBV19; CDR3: ASSMTGVSYEQY
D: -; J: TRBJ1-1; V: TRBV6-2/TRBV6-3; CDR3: ASSYPAGVATEAF
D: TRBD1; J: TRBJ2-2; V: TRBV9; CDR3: ASRGGQGALNTGELF
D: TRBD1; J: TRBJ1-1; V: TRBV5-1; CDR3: ASSLAGQGNTEAF
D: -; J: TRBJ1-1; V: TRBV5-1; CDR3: ASSRRGENTEAF
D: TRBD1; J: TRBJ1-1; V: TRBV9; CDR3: ASSARDRDTEAF
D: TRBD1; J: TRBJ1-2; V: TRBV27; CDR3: ASSLSGQGMGYT
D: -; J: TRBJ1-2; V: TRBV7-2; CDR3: ASSLLRGGYGYT
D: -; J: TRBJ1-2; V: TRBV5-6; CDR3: ASSLAAEYGYT
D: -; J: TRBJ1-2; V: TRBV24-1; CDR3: ATSMTNYGYT
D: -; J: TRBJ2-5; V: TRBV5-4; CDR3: ASSLRTEETQY
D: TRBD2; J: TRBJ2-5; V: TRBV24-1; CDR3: ATPGAGQETQY
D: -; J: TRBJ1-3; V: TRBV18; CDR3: ASSPPGGAGGNTIY
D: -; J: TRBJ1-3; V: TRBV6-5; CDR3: ASSWTDLSGNTIY
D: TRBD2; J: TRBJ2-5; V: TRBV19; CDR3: ASSSRLAGGRETQY
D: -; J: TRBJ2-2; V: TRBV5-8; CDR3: ASSLRVSGDTGELF
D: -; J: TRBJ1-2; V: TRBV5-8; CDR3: ASSLAGFYGYT
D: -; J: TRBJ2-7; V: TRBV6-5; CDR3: ASSYSGADSSYEQY
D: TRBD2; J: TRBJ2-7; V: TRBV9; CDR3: ASSTGGGASLYEQY
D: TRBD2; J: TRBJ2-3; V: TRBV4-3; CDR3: ASSQDVAGSRTDTQY
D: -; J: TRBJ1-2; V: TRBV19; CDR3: ASSMNHGTRYGYT
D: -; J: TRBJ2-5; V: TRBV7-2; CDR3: ASSSLVETQY
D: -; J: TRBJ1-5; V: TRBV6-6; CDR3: ASTPTGSQPQH
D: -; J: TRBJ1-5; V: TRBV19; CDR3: ASRERENQPQH
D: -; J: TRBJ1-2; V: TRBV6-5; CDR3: ASSSTGHYGYT
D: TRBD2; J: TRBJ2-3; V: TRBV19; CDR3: ASSMVAGGRDTQY
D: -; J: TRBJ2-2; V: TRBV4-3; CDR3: ASSQEGRGFTGELF
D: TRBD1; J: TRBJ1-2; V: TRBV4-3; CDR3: ASRKAGGDYGYT
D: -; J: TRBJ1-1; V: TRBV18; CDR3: ASSPLDFGTEAF
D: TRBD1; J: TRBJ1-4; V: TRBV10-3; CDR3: AISSQGINEKLF
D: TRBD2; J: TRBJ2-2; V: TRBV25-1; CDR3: ASSATSGGVANTGELF